A single sample is the source of the 6 T cell receptor beta chains below, sequenced in a study of blood T cell repertoires in COVID-19. Assay used: immunoSEQ multiplex PCR; TCRdb lists only in-frame clones, some missing. Among 20,000 to 30,000 clones listed, around 88% were seen once. Sequencing input: peripheral blood. Source of these receptors: a human donor with active COVID-19. The donor label of this sample is uncertain.

The chain has TRBV19 and TRBJ2-1; D is unclear. The CDR3 consists of 14 residues. Per germline, CDR1 LNHDA and CDR2 SQIVND (reference sequence). The ends were cut back, 2 bases at V and 5 bases at J, with 10 bases in the middle. CDR3 amino acids: CASSIQASNNEQFF. Written as DNA, the CDR3 is TGTGCCAGTAGTATACAGGCTTCCAACAATGAGCAGTTCTTC.

The chain recombines TRBV5-1 with TRBJ2-7, with 11 nucleotides matching TRBD2. V lost 1 base to trimming and J lost 0 bases; unmatched junction nucleotides: 9. The CDR3 length is 18 residues. Germline V gene data show CDR1 as SGHRS and CDR2 as YFSETQ. The CDR3 DNA sequence: TGCGCCAGCAGCTTGTTCGGGCTAGCGGGGGGAAGCTCCTACGAGCAGTACTTC. Translation gives CASSLFGLAGGSSYEQYF. The variable domain in full, with the rest retrieved from reference TRBV5-1 and TRBJ2-7, is KAGVTQTPRYLIKTRGQQVTLSCSPISGHRSVSWYQQTPGQGLQFLFEYFSETQRNKGNFPGRFSGRQFSNSRSEMNVSTLELGDSALYLCASSLFGLAGGSSYEQYFGPGTRLTVT.

The chain links TRBV7-2 to TRBJ1-1; 7 positions match TRBD1. Per germline, CDR1 SGHTA and CDR2 FQGNSA. With 5 bases clipped from V and 1 base from J, the junction kept 1 base outside the gene matches. The CDR3 spans 13 residues. CDR3 sequence: CASSRQGNTEAFF. Here the CDR3 DNA reads TGTGCCAGCAGCCGACAGGGGAACACTGAAGCTTTCTTT.

This clone came up once. The CDR3 sequence is CASSQDRASERTDTQYF. CDR3 DNA: TGCGCCAGCAGCCAAGATCGGGCTAGCGAACGCACAGATACGCAGTATTTT. The chain has TRBV4-1 and TRBJ2-3; D might be TRBD2 (6 bases). CDR3 length: 17 amino acids. Trimming cost V 0 bases and J 1 base, with 14 bases left between them. Germline V lookup: CDR1 MGHRA, CDR2 YSYEKL.

This chain links TRBV7-6 with TRBJ1-4; D ambiguous. V was pared by 3 bases and J by 7 bases, with 9 bases between. The germline V gene has CDR1 SGHVS and CDR2 FNYEAQ. The CDR3 loop spans 13 amino acids. The CDR3 region has the DNA TGTGCCAGCAGCTTTTGGGGAGCTGAAAAACTGTTTTTT. As protein: CASSFWGAEKLFF.

The chain links TRBV7-9 to TRBJ2-1, with D possibly being TRBD2 (6 bases). The CDR3 loop spans 16 amino acids. Trimming cost V 2 bases and J 0 bases, with 11 bases left between them. Per germline, CDR1 SEHNR and CDR2 FQNEAQ (reference sequence). CDR3 in DNA: TGTGCCAGCAGCTTACCTAGCGCCAGCTCCTACAATGAGCAGTTCTTC. This codes for CASSLPSASSYNEQFF.